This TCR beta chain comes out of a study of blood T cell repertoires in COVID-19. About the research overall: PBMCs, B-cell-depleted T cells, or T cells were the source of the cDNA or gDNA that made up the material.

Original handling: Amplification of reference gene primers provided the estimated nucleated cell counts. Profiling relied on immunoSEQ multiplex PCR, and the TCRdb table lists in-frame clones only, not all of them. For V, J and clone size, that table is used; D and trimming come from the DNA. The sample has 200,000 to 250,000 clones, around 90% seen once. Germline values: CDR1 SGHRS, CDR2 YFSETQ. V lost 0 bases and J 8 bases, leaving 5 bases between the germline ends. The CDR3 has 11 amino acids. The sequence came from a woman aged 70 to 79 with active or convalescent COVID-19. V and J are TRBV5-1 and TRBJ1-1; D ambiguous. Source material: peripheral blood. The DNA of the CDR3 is TGCGCCAGCAGCTTGGCCGTGGAAGCTTTCTTT. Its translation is CASSLAVEAFF. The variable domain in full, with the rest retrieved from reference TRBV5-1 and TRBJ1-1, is KAGVTQTPRYLIKTRGQQVTLSCSPISGHRSVSWYQQTPGQGLQFLFEYFSETQRNKGNFPGRFSGRQFSNSRSEMNVSTLELGDSALYLCASSLAVEAFFGQGTRLTVV.